This T cell receptor beta chain was documented in a study of T cells in Graves' hyperthyroidism and ophthalmopathy. Study-level results: A median about 6.2 months before onset, the model predicted ophthalmopathy.

RNA transcripts served as the template for amplifying TCR beta CDR3 regions. The HTBI set primed first-round TCR CDR3 RT-PCR. TCRdb independently ran MiXCR on the multiplex PCR reads; one entry per CDR3 protein. Of hundreds of thousands of distinct CDR3 sequences listed, around 21% are singletons. With respect to this clonotype: What it binds is not known.

Germline CDR1 reads SGHVS; CDR2 reads FQNEAQ. CDR3 length equals 12 residues. The V end was cut by 5 bases, the J end by 7 bases, with 8 bases between. Diagnosis relied on clinical symptoms, serum thyroxine and TRAb, thyroid ultrasound and orbital computed tomography. The source of the PBMCs was about 10 ml of fresh peripheral blood. Sequenced input: blood. The clonotype was recovered from a man aged 25 to 45 with Graves' ophthalmopathy. This chain connects TRBV7-8 to TRBJ1-4; D gene uncertain. In nucleotides, the CDR3 is TGTGCCAGCAGCCATGGGAGTGAAAAACTGTTTTTT. It encodes CASSHGSEKLFF.